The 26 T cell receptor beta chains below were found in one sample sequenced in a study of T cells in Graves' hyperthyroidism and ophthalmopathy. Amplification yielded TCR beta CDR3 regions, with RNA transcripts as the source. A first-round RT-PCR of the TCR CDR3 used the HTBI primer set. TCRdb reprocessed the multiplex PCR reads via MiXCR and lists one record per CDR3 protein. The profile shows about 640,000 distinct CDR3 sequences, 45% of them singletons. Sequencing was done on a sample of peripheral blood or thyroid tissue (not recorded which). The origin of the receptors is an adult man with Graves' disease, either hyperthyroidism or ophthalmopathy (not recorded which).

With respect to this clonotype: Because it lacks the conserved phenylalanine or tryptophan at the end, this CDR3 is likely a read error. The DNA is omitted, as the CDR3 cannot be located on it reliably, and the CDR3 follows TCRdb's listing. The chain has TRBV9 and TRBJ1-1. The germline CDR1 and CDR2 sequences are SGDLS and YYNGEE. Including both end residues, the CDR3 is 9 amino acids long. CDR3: CASSVAAAG.

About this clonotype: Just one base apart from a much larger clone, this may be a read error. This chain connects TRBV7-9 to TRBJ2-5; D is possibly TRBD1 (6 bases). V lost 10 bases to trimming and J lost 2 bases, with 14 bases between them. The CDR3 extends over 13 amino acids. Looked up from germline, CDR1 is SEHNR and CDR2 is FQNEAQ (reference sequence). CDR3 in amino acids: CATSRDTQETQYF. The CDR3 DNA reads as TGTGCCACCAGTCGGGACACACAAGAGACCCAGTACTTC.

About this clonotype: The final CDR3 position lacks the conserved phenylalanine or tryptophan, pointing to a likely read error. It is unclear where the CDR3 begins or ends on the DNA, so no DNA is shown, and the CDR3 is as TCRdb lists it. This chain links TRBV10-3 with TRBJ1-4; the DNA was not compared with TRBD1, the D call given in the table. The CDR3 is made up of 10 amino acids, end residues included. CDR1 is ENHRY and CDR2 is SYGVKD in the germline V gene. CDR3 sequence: CAISPGEINY.

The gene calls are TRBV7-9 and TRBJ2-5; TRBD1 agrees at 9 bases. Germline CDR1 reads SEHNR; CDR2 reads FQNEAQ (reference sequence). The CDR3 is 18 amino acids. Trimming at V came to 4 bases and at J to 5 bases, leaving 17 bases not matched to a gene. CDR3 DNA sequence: TGTGCCAGCAGCTCGCACGACCTACAGGGGGCTGGGGCGGAGACCCAGTACTTC. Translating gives CASSSHDLQGAGAETQYF.

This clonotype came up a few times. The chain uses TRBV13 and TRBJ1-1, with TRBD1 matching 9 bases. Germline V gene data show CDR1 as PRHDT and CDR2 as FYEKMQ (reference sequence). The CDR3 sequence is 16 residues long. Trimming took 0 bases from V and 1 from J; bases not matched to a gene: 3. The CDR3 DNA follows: TGTGCCAGCAGCTTAGGGACAGGGGGTCGGAACACTGAAGCTTTCTTT. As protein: CASSLGTGGRNTEAFF.

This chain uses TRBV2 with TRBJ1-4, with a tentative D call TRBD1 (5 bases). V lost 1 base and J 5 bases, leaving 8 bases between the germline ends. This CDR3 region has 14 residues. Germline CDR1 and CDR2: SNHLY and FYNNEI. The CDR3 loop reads CASSEGGPNEKLFF. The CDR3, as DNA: TGTGCCAGCAGTGAAGGGGGACCAAATGAAAAACTGTTTTTT.

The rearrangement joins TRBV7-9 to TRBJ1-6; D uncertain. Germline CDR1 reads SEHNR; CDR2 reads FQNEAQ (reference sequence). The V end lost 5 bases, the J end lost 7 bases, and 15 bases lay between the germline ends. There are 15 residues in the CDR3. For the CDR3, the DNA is TGTGCCAGCAGCGTATACGGACTAGAAAATTCACCCCTCCACTTT. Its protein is CASSVYGLENSPLHF.

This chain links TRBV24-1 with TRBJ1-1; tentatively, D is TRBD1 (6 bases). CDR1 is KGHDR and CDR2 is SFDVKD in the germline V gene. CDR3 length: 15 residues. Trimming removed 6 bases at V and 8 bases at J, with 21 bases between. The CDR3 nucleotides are TGTGCCACCAGTTACTCTCCTACAGGGTATCTCGAAGCTTTCTTT. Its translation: CATSYSPTGYLEAFF.

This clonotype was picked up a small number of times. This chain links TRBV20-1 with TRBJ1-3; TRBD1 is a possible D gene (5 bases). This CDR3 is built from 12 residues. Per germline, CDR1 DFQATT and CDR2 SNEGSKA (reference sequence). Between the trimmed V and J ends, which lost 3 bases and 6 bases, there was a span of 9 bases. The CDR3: CSARPTENTIYF. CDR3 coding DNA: TGCAGTGCTAGGCCGACAGAAAACACCATATATTTT.

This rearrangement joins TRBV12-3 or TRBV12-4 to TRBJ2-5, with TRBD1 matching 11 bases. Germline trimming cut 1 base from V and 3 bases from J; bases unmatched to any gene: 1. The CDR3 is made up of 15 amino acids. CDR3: CASSLGTGGEETQYF. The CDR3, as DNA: TGTGCCAGCAGTTTAGGGACAGGGGGCGAAGAGACCCAGTACTTC.

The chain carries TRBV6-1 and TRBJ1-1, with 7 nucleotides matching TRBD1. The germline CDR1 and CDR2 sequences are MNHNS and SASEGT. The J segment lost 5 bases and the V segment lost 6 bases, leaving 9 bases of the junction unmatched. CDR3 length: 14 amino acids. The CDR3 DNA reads TGTGCCAGCAGCCTACAGGGGTCGGATACTGAAGCTTTCTTT. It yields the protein CASSLQGSDTEAFF.

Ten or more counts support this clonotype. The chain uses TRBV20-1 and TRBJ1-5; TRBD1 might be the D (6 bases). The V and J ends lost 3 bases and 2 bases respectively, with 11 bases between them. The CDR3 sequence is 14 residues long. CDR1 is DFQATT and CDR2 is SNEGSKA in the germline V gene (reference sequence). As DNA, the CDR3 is TGCAGTGCTAGTGTCGGACAGCGCAATCAGCCCCAGCATTTT. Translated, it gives CSASVGQRNQPQHF.

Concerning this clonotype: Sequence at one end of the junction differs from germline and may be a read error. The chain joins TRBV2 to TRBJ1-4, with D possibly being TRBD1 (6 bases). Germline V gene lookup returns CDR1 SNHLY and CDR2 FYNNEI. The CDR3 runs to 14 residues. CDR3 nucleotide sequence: TGCGCCAGCAGCTCACAGGGCGATAATGAAAAACTGTTTTTT. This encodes CASSSQGDNEKLFF.

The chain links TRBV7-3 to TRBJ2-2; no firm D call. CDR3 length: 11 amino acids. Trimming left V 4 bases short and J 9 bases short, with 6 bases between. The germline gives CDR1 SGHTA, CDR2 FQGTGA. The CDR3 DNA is TGTGCCAGCAGCTCGCAAAGGGAGCTGTTTTTT. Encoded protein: CASSSQRELFF.

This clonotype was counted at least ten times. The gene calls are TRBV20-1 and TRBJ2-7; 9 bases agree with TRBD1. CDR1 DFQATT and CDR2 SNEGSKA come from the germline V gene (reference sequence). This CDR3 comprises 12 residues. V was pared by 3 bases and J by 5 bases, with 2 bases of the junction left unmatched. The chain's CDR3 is CSARRTGDEQYF. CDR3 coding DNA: TGCAGTGCTAGGAGGACAGGGGACGAGCAGTACTTC.

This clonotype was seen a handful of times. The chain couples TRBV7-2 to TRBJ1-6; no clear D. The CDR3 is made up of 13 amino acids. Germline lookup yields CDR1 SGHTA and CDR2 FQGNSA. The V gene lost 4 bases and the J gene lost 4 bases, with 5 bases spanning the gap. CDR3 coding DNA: TGTGCCAGCAGCTCGTTATATAATTCACCCCTCCACTTT. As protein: CASSSLYNSPLHF.

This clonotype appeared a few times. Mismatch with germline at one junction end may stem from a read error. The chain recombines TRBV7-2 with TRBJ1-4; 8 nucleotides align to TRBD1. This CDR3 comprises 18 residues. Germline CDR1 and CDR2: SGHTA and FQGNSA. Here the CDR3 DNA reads TGCGCCAGCAGCCAATCCCCCCCGGCGGGACAGGCTACAGGAAAACTGTTTTTT. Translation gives CASSQSPPAGQATGKLFF. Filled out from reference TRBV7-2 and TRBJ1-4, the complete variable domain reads GAGVSQSPSNKVTEKGKDVELRCDPISGHTALYWYRQSLGQGLEFLIYFQGNSAPDKSGLPSDRFSAERTGGSVSTLTIQRTQQEDSAVYLCASSQSPPAGQATGKLFFGSGTQLSVL.

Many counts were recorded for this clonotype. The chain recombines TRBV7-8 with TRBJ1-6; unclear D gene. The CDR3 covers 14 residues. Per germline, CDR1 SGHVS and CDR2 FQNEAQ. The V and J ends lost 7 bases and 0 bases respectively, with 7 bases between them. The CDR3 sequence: CASTRSSYNSPLHF. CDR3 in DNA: TGTGCCAGCACCAGGAGCTCCTATAATTCACCCCTCCACTTT.

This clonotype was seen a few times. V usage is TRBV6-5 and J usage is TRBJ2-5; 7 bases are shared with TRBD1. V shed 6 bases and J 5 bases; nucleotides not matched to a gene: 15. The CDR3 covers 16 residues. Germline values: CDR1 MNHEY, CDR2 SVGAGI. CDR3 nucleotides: TGTGCCAGCAGCCCCGGACAGGCCCCCCATGGGGAGACCCAGTACTTC. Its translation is CASSPGQAPHGETQYF.

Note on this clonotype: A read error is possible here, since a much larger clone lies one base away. The CDR3 sequence: CASSERSRGGNQPQHF. The CDR3 DNA reads TGTGCCAGCAGTGAAAGGTCCAGGGGCGGCAATCAGCCCCAGCATTTT. This rearrangement joins TRBV2 to TRBJ1-5; a weak D match, TRBD1 (6 bases). The CDR3 loop spans 16 amino acids. The germline V and J ends were trimmed by 2 bases and 2 bases, with 13 bases remaining between them. Germline CDR1 SNHLY, CDR2 FYNNEI.

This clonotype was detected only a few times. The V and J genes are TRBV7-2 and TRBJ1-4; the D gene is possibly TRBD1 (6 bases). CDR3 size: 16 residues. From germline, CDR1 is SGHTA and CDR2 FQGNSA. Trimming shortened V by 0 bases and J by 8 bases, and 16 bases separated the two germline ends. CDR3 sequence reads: CASSLAPQGGREKLFF. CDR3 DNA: TGTGCCAGCAGCTTAGCCCCACAGGGCGGGAGGGAAAAACTGTTTTTT.

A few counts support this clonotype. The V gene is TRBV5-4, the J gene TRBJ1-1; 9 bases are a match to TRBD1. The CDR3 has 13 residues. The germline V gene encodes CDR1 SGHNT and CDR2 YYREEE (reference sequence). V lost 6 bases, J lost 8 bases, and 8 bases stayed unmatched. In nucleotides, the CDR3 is TGTGCCAGCATCCGGGACAGGGAGTCCGAAGCTTTCTTT. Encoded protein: CASIRDRESEAFF. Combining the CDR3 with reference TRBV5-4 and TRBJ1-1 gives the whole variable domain ETGVTQSPTHLIKTRGQQVTLRCSSQSGHNTVSWYQQALGQGPQFIFQYYREEENGRGNFPPRFSGLQFPNYSSELNVNALELDDSALYLCASIRDRESEAFFGQGTRLTVV.

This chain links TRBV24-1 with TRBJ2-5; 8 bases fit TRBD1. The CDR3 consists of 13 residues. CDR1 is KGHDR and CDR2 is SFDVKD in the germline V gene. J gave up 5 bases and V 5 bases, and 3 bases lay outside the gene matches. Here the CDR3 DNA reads TGTGCCACCAGTGCTAGGACAGGGGAGACCCAGTACTTC. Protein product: CATSARTGETQYF.

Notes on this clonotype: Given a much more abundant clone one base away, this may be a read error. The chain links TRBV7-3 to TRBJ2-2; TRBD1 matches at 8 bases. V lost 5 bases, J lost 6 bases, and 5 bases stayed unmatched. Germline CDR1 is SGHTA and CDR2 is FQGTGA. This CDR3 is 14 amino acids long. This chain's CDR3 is CASSVRQGSGELFF. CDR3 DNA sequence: TGTGCCAGCAGCGTACGACAGGGGTCCGGGGAGCTGTTTTTT.

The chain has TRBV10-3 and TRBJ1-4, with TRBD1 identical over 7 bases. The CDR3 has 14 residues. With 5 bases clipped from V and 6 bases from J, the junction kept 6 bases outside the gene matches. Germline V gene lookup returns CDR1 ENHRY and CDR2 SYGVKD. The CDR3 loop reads CAISPGGTDEKLFF. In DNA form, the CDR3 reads TGTGCCATCAGTCCAGGAGGGACAGATGAAAAACTGTTTTTT.

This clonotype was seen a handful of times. For the CDR3, the DNA is TGCGCCAGCAGCTTGGGCCACAGGTCCCTGAACACTGAAGCTTTCTTT. Its protein product is CASSLGHRSLNTEAFF. The genes are TRBV5-1 and TRBJ1-1; tentatively, D is TRBD1 (5 bases). The V end lost 0 bases, the J end lost 0 bases, and 12 bases lay between the germline ends. Per germline, CDR1 SGHRS and CDR2 YFSETQ. The CDR3 spans 16 residues.